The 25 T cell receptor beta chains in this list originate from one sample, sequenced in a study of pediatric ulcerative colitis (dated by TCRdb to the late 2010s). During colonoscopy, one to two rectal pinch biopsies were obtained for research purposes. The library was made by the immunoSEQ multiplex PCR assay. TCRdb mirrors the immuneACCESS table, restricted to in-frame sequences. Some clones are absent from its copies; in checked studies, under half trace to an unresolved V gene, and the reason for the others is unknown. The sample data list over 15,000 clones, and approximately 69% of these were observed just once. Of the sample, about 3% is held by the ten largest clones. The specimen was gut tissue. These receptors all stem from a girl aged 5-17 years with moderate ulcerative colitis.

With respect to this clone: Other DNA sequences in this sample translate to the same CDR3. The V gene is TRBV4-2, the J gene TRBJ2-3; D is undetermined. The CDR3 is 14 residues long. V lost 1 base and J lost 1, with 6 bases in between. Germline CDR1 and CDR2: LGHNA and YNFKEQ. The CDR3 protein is CASSQVGRTDTQYF. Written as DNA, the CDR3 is TGTGCCAGCAGCCAAGTCGGCCGCACAGATACGCAGTATTTT.

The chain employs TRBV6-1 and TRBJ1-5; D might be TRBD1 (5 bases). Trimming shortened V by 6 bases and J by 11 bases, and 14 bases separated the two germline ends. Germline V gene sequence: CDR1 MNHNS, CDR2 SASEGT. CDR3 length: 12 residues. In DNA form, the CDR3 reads TGTGCCAGCAGATATACTCGGGGGTCCCAGCATTTT. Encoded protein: CASRYTRGSQHF.

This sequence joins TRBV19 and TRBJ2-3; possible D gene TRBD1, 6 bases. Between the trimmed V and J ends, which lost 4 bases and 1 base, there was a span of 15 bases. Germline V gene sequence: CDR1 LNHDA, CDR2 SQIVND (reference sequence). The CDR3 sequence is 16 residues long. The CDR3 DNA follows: TGTGCCAGTAGTAATCTACACAGGGTTCGCACAGATACGCAGTATTTT. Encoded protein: CASSNLHRVRTDTQYF.

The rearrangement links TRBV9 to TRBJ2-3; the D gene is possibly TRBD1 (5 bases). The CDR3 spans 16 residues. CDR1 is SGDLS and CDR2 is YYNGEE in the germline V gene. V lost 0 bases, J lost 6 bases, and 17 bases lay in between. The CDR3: CASSVGAGWSSDTQYF. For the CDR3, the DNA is TGTGCCAGCAGCGTAGGGGCAGGGTGGTCTTCGGATACGCAGTATTTT.

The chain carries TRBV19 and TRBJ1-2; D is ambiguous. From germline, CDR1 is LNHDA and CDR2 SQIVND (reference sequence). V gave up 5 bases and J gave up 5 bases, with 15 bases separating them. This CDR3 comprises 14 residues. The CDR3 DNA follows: TGTGCCAGTAGTCTGTCCCGCAACCGGTATGGCTACACCTTC. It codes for CASSLSRNRYGYTF. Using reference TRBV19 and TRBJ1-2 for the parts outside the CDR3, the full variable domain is DGGITQSPKYLFRKEGQNVTLSCEQNLNHDAMYWYRQDPGQGLRLIYYSQIVNDFQKGDIAEGYSVSREKKESFPLTVTSAQKNPTAFYLCASSLSRNRYGYTFGSGTRLTVV.

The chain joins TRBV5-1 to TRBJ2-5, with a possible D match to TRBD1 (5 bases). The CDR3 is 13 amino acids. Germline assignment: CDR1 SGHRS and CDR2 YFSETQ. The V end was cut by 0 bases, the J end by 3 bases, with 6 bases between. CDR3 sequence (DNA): TGCGCCAGCAGCTTGGTAGGGGAAGAGACCCAGTACTTC. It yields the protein CASSLVGEETQYF.

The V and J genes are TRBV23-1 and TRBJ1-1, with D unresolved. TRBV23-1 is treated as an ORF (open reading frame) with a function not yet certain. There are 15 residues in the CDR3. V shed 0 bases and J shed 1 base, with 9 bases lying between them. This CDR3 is CASSQSSGWNTEAFF. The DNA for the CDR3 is TGCGCCAGCAGTCAATCTTCCGGGTGGAACACTGAAGCTTTCTTT.

The CDR3 nucleotides read TGTGCCAGCAGTGGGACAGGGGGCGCAGATACGCAGTATTTT. This codes for CASSGTGGADTQYF. This chain connects TRBV6-4 to TRBJ2-3; 11 nucleotides align to TRBD1. Losses at the gene ends were 4 bases for V and 4 bases for J; bases not matched to a gene: 1. CDR1 and CDR2 from the germline V gene are MRHNA and SNTAGT. The CDR3 length is 14 residues.

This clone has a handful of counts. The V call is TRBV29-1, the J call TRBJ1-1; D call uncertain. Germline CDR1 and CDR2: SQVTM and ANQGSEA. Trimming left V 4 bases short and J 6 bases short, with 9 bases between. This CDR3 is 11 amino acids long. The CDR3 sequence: CSVVAVAEAFF. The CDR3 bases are TGCAGCGTTGTGGCAGTCGCTGAAGCTTTCTTT.

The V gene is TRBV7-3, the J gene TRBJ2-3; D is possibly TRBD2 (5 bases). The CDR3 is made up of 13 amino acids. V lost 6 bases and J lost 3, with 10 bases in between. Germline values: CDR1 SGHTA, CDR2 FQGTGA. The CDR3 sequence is CASRESGTDTQYF. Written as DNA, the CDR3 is TGTGCCAGCAGAGAGAGCGGAACAGATACGCAGTATTTT.

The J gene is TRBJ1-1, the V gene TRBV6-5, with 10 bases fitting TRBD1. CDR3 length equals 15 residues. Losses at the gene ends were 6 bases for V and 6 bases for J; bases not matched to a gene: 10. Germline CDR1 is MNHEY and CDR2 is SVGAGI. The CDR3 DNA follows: TGTGCCAGCAGACCCGGGACAGGGGCTTCGGCTGAAGCTTTCTTT. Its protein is CASRPGTGASAEAFF.

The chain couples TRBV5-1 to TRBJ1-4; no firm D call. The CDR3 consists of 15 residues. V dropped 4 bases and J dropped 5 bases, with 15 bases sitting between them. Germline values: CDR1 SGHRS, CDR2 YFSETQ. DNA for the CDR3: TGCGCCAGCAGCCCAAACTCGGGGAGGAATGAAAAACTGTTTTTT. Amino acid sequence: CASSPNSGRNEKLFF.

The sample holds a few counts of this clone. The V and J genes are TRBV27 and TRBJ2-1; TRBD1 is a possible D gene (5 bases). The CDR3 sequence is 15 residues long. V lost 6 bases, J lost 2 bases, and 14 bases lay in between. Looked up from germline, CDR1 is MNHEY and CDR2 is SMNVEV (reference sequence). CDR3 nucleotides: TGTGCCAGCAGGGGGCGCGGCGCGGCCTACAATGAGCAGTTCTTC. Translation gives CASRGRGAAYNEQFF.

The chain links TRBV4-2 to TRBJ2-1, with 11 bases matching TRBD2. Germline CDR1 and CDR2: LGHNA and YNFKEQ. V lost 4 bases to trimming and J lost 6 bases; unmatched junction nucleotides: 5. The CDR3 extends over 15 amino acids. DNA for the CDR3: TGTGCCAGCAGCCCTCGACTAGCGGGGCGCAATGAGCAGTTCTTC. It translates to CASSPRLAGRNEQFF.

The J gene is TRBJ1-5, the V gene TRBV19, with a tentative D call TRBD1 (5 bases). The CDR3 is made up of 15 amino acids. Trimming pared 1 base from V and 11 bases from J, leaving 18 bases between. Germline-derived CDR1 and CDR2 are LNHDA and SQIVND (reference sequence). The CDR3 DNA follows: TGTGCCAGTAGTATAGGCCAACCGGGACGGAGGGCCCAGCATTTT. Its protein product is CASSIGQPGRRAQHF.

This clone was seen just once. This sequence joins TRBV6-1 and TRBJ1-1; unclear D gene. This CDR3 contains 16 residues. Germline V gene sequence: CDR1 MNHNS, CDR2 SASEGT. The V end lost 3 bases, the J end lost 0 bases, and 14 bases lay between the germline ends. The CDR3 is CASSDPRARMNTEAFF. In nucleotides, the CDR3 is TGTGCCAGCAGTGACCCGAGGGCGCGAATGAACACTGAAGCTTTCTTT.

CDR3 loop: CASSPPAGKGYTF. DNA for the CDR3: TGTGCCAGCTCACCACCGGCAGGGAAAGGCTACACCTTC. The chain is built from TRBV18 and TRBJ1-2, with D tentatively TRBD1 (5 bases). Germline lookup yields CDR1 KGHSH and CDR2 LQKENI. This CDR3 is built from 13 residues. With 0 bases removed from V and 8 bases from J, the gap between germline ends came to 10 bases.

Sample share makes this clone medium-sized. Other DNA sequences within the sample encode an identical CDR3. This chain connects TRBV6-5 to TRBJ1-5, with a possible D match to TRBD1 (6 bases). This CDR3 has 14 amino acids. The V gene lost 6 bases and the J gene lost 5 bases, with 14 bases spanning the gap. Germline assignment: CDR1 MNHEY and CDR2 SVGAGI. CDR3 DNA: TGTGCCAGCAGCAAACAGGGAAGGGATCAGCCCCAGCATTTT. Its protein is CASSKQGRDQPQHF.

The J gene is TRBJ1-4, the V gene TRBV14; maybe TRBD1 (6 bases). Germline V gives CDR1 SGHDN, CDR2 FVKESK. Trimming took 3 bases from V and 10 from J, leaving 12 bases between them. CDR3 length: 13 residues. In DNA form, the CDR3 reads TGTGCCAGCAGCCAGGGGGCGGTCGGAAAACTGTTTTTT. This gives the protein CASSQGAVGKLFF.

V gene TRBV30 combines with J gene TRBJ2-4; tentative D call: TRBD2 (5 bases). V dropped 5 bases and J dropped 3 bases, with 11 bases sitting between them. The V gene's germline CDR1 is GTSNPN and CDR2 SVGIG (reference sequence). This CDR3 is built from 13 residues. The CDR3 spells CAWEGDVKNIQYF. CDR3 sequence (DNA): TGTGCCTGGGAGGGAGATGTCAAAAACATTCAGTACTTC.

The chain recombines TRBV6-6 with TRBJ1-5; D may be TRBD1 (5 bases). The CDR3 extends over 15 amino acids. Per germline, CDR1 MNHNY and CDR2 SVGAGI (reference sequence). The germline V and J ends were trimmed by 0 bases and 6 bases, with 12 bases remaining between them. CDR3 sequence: CASSYSGGRAQPQHF. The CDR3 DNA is TGTGCCAGCAGTTACTCGGGGGGGAGGGCTCAGCCCCAGCATTTT.

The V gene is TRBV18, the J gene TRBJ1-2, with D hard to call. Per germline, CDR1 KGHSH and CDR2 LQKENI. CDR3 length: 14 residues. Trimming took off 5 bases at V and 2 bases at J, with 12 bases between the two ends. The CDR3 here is CASSTNKVNYGYTF. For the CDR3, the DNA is TGTGCCAGCTCAACCAATAAGGTGAACTATGGCTACACCTTC.

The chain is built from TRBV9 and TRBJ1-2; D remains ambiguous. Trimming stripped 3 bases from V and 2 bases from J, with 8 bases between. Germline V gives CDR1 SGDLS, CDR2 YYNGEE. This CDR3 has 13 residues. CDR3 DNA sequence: TGTGCCAGCAGCGCCGCAGCAAACTATGGCTACACCTTC. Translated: CASSAAANYGYTF.

CDR3 sequence reads: CASSQMGLAGPSGANVLTF. CDR3 in DNA: TGCGCCAGCAGCCAGATGGGACTAGCGGGGCCCTCTGGGGCCAACGTCCTGACTTTC. V and J are TRBV4-1 and TRBJ2-6; 13 bases map to TRBD2. The CDR3 sequence is 19 residues long. V dropped 3 bases and J dropped 0; count of bases not matched to a gene: 5. From germline, CDR1 is MGHRA and CDR2 YSYEKL.

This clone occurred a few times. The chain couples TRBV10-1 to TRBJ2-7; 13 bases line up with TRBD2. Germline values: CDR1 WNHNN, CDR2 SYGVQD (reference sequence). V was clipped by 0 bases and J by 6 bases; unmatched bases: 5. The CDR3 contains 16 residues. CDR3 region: CASSESGLAGAGEQYF. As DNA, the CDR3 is TGCGCCAGCAGTGAGTCTGGACTAGCGGGGGCCGGCGAGCAGTACTTC.